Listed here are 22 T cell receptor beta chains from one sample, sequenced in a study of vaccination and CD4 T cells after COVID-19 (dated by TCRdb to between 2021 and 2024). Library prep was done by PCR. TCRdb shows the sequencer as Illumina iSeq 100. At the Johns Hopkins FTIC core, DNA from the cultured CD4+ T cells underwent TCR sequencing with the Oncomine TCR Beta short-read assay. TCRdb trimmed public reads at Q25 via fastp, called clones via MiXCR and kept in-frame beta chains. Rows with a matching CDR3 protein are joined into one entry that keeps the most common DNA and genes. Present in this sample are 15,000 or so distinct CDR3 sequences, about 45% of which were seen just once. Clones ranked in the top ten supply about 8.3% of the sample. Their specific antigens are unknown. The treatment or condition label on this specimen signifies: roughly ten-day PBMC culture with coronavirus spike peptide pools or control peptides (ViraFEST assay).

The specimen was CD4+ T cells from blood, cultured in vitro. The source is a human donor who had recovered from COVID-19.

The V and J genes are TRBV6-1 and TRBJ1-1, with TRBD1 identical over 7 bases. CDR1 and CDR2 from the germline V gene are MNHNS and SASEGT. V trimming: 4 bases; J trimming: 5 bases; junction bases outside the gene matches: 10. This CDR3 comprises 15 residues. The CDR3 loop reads CASSARDSRGTEAFF. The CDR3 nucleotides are TGTGCCAGCAGTGCCAGGGACAGCAGAGGGACTGAAGCTTTCTTT.

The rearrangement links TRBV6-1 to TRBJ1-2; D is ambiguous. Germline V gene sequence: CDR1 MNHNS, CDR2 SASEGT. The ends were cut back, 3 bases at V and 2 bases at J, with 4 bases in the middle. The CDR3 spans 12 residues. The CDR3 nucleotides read TGTGCCAGCAGTGACAGAAACTATGGCTACACCTTC. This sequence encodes CASSDRNYGYTF.

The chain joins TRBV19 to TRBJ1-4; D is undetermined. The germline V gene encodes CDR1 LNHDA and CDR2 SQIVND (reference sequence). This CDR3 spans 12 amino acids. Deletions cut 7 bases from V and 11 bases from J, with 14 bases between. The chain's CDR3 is CASMEPRRKLFF. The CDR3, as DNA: TGTGCCAGTATGGAGCCGCGCAGGAAACTGTTTTTT.

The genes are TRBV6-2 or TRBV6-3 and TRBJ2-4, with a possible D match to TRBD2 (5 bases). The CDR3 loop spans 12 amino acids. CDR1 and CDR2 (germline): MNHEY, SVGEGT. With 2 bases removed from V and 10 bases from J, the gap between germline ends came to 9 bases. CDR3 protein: CASSYETRIQYF. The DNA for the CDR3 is TGTGCCAGCAGTTACGAAACTAGAATTCAGTACTTC.

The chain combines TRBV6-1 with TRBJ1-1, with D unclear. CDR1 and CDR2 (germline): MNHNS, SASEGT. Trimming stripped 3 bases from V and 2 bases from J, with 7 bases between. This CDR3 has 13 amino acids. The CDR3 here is CASSDRQNTEAFF. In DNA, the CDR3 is TGTGCCAGCAGTGACCGACAAAACACTGAAGCTTTCTTT.

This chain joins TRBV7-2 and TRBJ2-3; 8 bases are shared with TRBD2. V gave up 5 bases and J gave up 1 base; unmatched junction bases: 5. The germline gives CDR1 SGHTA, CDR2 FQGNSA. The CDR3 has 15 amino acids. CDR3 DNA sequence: TGTGCCAGCAGCCCGCGGGGGGTCGGCACAGATACGCAGTATTTT. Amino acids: CASSPRGVGTDTQYF.

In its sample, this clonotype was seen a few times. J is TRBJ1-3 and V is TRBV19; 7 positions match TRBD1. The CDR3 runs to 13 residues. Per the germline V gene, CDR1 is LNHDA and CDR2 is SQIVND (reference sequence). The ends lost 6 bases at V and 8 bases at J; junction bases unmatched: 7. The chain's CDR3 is CASRRTGRDTIYF. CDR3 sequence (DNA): TGTGCCAGTAGGCGGACAGGCCGAGACACCATATATTTT.

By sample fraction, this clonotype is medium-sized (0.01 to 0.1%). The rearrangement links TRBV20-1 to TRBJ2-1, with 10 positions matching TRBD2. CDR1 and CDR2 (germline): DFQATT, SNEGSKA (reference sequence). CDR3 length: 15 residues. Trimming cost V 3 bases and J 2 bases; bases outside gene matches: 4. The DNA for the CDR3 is TGCAGTGCTAGGGGAACTAGCGGGGCCTACAATGAGCAGTTCTTC. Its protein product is CSARGTSGAYNEQFF.

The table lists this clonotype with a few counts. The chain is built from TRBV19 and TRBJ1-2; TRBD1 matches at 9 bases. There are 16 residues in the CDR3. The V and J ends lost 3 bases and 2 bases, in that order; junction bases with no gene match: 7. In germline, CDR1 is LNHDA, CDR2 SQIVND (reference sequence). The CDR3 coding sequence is TGTGCCAGTAGTATCGTCGGGGGACAGGGAAACTATGGCTACACCTTC. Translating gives CASSIVGGQGNYGYTF.

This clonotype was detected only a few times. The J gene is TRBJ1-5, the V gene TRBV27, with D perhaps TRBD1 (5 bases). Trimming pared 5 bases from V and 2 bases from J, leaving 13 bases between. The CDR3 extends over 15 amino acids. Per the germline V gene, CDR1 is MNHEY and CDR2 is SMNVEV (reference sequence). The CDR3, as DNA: TGTGCCAGCAGTAGGACATTCGGTGGCAATCAGCCCCAGCATTTT. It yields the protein CASSRTFGGNQPQHF.

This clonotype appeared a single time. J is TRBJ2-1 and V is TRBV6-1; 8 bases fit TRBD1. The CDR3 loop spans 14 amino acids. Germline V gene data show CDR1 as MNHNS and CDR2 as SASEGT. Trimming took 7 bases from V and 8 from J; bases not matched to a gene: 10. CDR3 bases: TGTGCCAGCATAACGGGACAGGCAGGTCATGAGCAGTTCTTC. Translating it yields CASITGQAGHEQFF.

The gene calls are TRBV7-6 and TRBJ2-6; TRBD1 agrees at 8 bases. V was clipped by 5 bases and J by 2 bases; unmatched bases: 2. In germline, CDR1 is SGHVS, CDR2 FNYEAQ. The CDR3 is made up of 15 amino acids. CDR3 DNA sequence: TGTGCCAGCAGCCCACAGGGGGCTGGGGCCAACGTCCTGACTTTC. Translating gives CASSPQGAGANVLTF.

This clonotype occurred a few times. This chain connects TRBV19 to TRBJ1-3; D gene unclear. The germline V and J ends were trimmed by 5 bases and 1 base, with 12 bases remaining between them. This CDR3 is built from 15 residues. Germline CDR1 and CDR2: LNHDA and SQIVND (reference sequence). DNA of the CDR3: TGTGCCAGTAGTCTATCGACACGGTCTGGAAACACCATATATTTT. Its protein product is CASSLSTRSGNTIYF.

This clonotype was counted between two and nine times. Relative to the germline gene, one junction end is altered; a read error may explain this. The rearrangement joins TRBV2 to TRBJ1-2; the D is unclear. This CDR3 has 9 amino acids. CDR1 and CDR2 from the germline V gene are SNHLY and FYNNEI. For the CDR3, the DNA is TGTGCCAGCAGGGAAGGCTACACCTTC. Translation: CASREGYTF.

CDR3 sequence (DNA): TGTGCCACCAGCAGAGATGGGTCGGGTTTGGTCAATGAGCAGTTCTTC. The encoded protein is CATSRDGSGLVNEQFF. The gene calls are TRBV15 and TRBJ2-1; the D is unclear. The CDR3 is made up of 16 amino acids. V dropped 0 bases and J dropped 6 bases, with 15 bases sitting between them. Per germline, CDR1 LNHNV and CDR2 YYDKDF (reference sequence).

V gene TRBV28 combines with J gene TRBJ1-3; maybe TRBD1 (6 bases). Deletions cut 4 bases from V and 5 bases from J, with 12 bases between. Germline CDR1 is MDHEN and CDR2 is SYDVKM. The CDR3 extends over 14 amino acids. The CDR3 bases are TGTGCCAGCAGTTCCCAGGACAGCAGAAACACCATATATTTT. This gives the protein CASSSQDSRNTIYF.

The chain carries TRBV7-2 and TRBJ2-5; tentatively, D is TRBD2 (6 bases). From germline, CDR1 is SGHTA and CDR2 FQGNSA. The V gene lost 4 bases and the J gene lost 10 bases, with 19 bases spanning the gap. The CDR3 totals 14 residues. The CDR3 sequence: CASSSGLPSANQYF. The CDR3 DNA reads TGTGCCAGCAGCTCCGGACTACCCAGCGCTAACCAGTACTTC. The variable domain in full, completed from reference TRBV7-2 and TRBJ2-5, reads GAGVSQSPSNKVTEKGKDVELRCDPISGHTALYWYRQSLGQGLEFLIYFQGNSAPDKSGLPSDRFSAERTGGSVSTLTIQRTQQEDSAVYLCASSSGLPSANQYFGPGTRLLVL.

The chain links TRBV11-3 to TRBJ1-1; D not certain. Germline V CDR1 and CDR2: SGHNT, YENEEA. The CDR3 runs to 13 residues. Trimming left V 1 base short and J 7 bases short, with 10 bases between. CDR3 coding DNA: TGTGCCAGCAGCTTAGGAGATAAGGGTGAAGCTTTCTTT. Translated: CASSLGDKGEAFF.

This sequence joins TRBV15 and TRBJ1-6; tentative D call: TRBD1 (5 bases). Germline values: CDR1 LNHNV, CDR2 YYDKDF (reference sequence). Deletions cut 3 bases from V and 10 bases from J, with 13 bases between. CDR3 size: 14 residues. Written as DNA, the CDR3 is TGTGCCACCAGCAGCGGCAGGAGGGACTCACCCCTCCACTTT. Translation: CATSSGRRDSPLHF.

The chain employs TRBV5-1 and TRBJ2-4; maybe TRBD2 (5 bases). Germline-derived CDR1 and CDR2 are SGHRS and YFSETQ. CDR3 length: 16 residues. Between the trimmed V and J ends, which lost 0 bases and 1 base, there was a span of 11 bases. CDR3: CASSLVLGGAKNIQYF. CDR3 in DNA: TGCGCCAGCAGCTTGGTCCTGGGCGGGGCCAAAAACATTCAGTACTTC.

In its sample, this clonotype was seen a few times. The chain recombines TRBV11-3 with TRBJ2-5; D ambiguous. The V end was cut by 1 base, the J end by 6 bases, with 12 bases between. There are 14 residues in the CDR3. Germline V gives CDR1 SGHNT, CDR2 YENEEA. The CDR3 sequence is CASSLAGQAKTQYF. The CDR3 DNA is TGTGCCAGCAGCTTAGCCGGGCAGGCCAAGACCCAGTACTTC.

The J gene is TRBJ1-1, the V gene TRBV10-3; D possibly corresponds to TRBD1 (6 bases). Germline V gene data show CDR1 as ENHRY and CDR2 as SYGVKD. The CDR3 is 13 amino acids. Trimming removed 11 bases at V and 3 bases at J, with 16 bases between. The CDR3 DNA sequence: TGTGCCGTACAGGGTTTGGGGGACACTGAAGCTTTCTTT. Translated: CAVQGLGDTEAFF.